The T cell receptor (beta chain) described here comes from a study of blood T cell repertoires in COVID-19. Study context: COVID-19 samples collected from the United States, Italy and Spain covered acute and convalescent phases. PBMCs, B-cell-depleted T cells, or T cells were the source of the cDNA or gDNA that made up the material.

V lost 6 bases and J 6 bases, leaving 18 bases between the germline ends. This CDR3 spans 15 amino acids. Germline assignment: CDR1 MNHEY and CDR2 SMNVEV (reference sequence). Methods used by the authors: Reference gene primer amplification in the assay estimated nucleated cell counts. The table came from immunoSEQ multiplex PCR; TCRdb's copy has only in-frame clones and leaves some out. V and J calls plus clone size are reproduced from that table; the DNA served to infer D and trimming. The sample has around 400,000 clones; 89% are singletons. The specimen sequenced was peripheral blood. This chain links TRBV27 with TRBJ1-5, with D perhaps TRBD1 (5 bases). This TCR came from a man aged 35-49 years with acute or convalescent COVID-19. The CDR3 DNA follows: TGTGCCAGCAGCCCAAGGCCAGGGAATACTCAGCCCCAGCATTTT. The encoded protein is CASSPRPGNTQPQHF.